This T cell receptor (beta chain) was sequenced in a study of blood T cell repertoires in COVID-19. As originally analysed: Amplification from reference gene primers served as the basis for estimated nucleated cell counts. The table came from immunoSEQ multiplex PCR; TCRdb's copy has only in-frame clones and leaves some out. V and J calls and clone size are as listed in that table; D and trimming were resolved from the DNA. The sample records just over 350,000 clones, roughly 87% being singletons. The V and J ends lost 3 bases and 3 bases respectively, with 12 bases between them. CDR3 length equals 15 residues. Germline CDR1 LNHDA, CDR2 SQIVND (reference sequence). Cohort allocation depended upon clinical history that participants reported.

The chain links TRBV19 to TRBJ2-1; possibly TRBD1 for D (7 bases). Sequences were obtained from PBMCs or T cells enriched from blood (not recorded which). The TCR comes from a woman aged 25 to 39 who had recovered from COVID-19. This CDR3 is CASSIGGGDYNEQFF. The CDR3 DNA reads TGTGCCAGTAGTATCGGAGGGGGCGACTACAATGAGCAGTTCTTC.